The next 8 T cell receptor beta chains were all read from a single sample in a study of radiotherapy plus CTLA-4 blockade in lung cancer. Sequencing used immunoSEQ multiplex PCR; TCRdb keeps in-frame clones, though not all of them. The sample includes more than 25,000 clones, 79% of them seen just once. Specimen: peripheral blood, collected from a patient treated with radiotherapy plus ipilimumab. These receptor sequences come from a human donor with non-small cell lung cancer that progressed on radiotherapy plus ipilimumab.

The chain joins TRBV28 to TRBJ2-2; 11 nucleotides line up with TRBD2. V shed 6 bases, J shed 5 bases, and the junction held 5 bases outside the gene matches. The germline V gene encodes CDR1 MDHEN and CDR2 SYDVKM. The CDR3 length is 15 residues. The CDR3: CASSKLAGVTGELFF. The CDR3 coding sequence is TGTGCCAGCAGCAAACTAGCGGGGGTGACCGGGGAGCTGTTTTTT.

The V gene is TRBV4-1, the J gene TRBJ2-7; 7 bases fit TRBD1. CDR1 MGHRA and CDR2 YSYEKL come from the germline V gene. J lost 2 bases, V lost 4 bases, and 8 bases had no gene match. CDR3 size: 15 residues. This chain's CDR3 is CASSRGQDGAYEQYF. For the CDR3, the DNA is TGCGCCAGCAGCCGCGGACAGGACGGGGCCTACGAGCAGTACTTC.

The CDR3, as DNA: TGTGCCAGCGGGGGGCTAGCCTACGAGCAGTACTTC. Its protein product is CASGGLAYEQYF. The chain couples TRBV7-9 to TRBJ2-7; possibly TRBD1 or TRBD2 for D (6 bases each). Germline CDR1 and CDR2: SEHNR and FQNEAQ (reference sequence). The V and J ends lost 8 bases and 2 bases respectively, with 10 bases between them. The CDR3 extends over 12 amino acids.

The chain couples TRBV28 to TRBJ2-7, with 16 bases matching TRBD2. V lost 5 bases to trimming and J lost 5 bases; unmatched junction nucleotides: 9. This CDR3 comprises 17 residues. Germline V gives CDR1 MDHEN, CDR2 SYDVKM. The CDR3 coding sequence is TGTGCCAGCAGTCCCGGGACTAGCGGGAGGGCTGTACACGAGCAGTACTTC. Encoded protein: CASSPGTSGRAVHEQYF.

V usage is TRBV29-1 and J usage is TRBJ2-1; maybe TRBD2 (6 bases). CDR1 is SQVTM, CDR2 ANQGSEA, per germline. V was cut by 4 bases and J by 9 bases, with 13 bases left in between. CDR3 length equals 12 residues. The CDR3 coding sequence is TGCAGCGTTGGGAGGGGAGAAAGTGAGCAGTTCTTC. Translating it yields CSVGRGESEQFF.

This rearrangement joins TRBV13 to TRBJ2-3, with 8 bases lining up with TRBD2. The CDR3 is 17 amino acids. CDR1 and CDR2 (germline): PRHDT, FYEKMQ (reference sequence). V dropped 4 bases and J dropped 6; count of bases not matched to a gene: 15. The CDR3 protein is CASSSTAGGLLLDTQYF. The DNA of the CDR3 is TGTGCCAGCAGCTCGACCGCGGGGGGCCTTCTGTTGGATACGCAGTATTTT.

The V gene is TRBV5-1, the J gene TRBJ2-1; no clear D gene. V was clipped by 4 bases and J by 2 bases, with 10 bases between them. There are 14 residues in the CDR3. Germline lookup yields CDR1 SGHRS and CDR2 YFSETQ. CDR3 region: CASSPLEAYNEQFF. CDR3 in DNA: TGCGCCAGCAGCCCCCTCGAAGCCTACAATGAGCAGTTCTTC.

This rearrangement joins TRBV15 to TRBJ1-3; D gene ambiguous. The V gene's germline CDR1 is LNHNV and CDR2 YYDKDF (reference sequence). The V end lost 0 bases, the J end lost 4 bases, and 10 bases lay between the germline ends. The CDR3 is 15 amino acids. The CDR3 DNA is TGTGCCACCAGCAGAGATAAATCTCCCGGAAACACCATATATTTT. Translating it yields CATSRDKSPGNTIYF.